This T cell receptor beta chain was sequenced in a study of early T cells in non-severe SARS-CoV-2 infection. Study information: Sequencing used unsorted whole-blood bulk RNA, so chains lack pairing. Findings of the study overall: VDJdb-based annotation leaned toward anti-spike CD8 responses and missed private and CD4 specificities.

As part of library construction, unique molecular identifiers were attached to individual cDNA molecules. TCRdb ran MiXCR on the 5' RACE reads and lists one entry per CDR3 protein. The sample contains some 58,000 distinct CDR3 sequences, roughly 13% of which appear only once. Ten or more counts support this clonotype. Its antigen remains unknown. The clonotype originates from an adult who was a healthcare worker with PCR-confirmed SARS-CoV-2 infection or an uninfected control (not recorded which). Sequenced input: whole blood.

Written as DNA, the CDR3 is TGCAGCGTTCTCAGAGGGGATGAATATGGCTACACCTTC. This gives the protein CSVLRGDEYGYTF. V and J are TRBV29-1 and TRBJ1-2; a possible D gene is TRBD1 (5 bases). The germline V gene has CDR1 SQVTM and CDR2 ANQGSEA. V was pared by 5 bases and J by 5 bases, with 15 bases between. The CDR3 has 13 residues. Looking up the rest from reference TRBV29-1 and TRBJ1-2 gives the full variable domain: SAVISQKPSRDICQRGTSLTIQCQVDSQVTMMFWYRQQPGQSLTLIATANQGSEATYESGFVIDKFPISRPNLTFSTLTVSNMSPEDSSIYLCSVLRGDEYGYTFGSGTRLTVV.